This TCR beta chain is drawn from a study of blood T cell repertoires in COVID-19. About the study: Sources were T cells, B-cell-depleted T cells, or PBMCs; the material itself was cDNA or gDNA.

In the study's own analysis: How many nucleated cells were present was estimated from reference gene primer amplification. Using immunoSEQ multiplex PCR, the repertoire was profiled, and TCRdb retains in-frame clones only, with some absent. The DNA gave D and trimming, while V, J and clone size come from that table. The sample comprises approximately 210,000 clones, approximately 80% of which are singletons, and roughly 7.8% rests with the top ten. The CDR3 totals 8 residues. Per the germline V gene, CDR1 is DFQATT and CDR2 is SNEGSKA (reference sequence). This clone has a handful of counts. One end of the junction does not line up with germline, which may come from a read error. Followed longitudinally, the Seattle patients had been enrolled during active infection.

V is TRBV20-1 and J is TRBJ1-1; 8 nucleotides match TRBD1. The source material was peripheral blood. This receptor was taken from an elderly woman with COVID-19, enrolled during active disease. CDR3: CSAGQGRF. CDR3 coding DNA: TGCAGTGCAGGACAGGGACGTTTT.